This TCR beta chain was recorded in a study of blood T cell repertoires in COVID-19. For the study at large: Samples came from the United States, Italy and Spain, spanning acute and convalescent COVID-19. Sources were T cells, B-cell-depleted T cells, or PBMCs; the material itself was cDNA or gDNA.

The method was immunoSEQ multiplex PCR; TCRdb's version includes in-frame clones alone and lacks a portion of them. The table has 300,000 or so clones, over 75% seen once. The CDR3 runs 14 residues. Trimming shortened V by 1 base and J by 2 bases, and 9 bases separated the two germline ends. Germline V gene sequence: CDR1 KGHSY, CDR2 FQNENV. Sequencing input: peripheral blood. The rearrangement joins TRBV16 to TRBJ2-7; D unclear. The source is a woman between 45 and 60 years old who had recovered from COVID-19. Here the CDR3 DNA reads TGTGCCAGCAGCCAATTTACAGCCCCCTACGAGCAGTACTTC. This encodes CASSQFTAPYEQYF.